The clone carrying this T cell receptor beta chain was seen a handful of times. Only in-frame clones appear in the TCRdb table, and some are missing; sequencing was by immunoSEQ multiplex PCR. Of roughly 140,000 clones listed, roughly 85% were seen once; the top ten hold 2.5% to 3.5%. This specimen belongs to a study of blood T cell repertoires in COVID-19. The ends were cut back, 6 bases at V and 6 bases at J, with 21 bases in the middle. The V gene's germline CDR1 is KGHSH and CDR2 LQKENI. This CDR3 is 15 amino acids long. The sequenced sample consisted of peripheral blood. The chain couples TRBV18 to TRBJ2-7; D is possibly TRBD2 (5 bases). The source is a man in his fifties with acute or convalescent COVID-19. The CDR3 DNA is TGTGCCAGCTCGCAGTCCGTCGCCGAGGGTATCGAGCAGTACTTC. Its translation: CASSQSVAEGIEQYF.